This T cell receptor (beta chain) is drawn from a study of shared clonotypes between healthy human individuals. The germline V gene encodes CDR1 WSHSY and CDR2 SAAADI. Germline trimming cut 3 bases from V and 2 bases from J; bases unmatched to any gene: 8. This CDR3 is built from 18 residues. Notes on this clone: Its cognate antigen is unknown.

The study, taken as a whole, reports: With a few donors compared, around 5% of naive CD4 clonotypes were shared.

Only in-frame clones appear in the TCRdb table, and some are missing; sequencing was by immunoSEQ multiplex PCR. Of hundreds of thousands of clones listed, 95% to 96% are singletons. Naive CD8 populations comprised CD45RO-negative cells positively selected for CCR7, excluding terminally differentiated effector memory CD45RA+ cells. The chain couples TRBV10-2 to TRBJ2-7; 15 nucleotides line up with TRBD2. Specimen: naive CD8+ T cells sorted from blood. The TCR was taken from a woman between 25 and 40 years old in good health. In DNA form, the CDR3 reads TGCGCCAGCAGTGACTTAGGGACTAGCGGGAGGCAGACCTACGAGCAGTACTTC. Its protein is CASSDLGTSGRQTYEQYF.